There are a few counts of the clone carrying this TCR beta chain. Antigen: not known. A single record per CDR3 protein comes from TCRdb applying MiXCR to the reads. The sample records 90,000 to 130,000 distinct CDR3 sequences, around 10% being singletons. This entry comes from a study of T cell repertoires in cytomegalovirus infection. Study-level findings and limits: Clonotype analysis showed dominance of the ex vivo response by HLA-C-restricted CMV-specific TCR beta clonotypes.

V lost 0 bases, J lost 1 base, and 9 bases stayed unmatched. This CDR3 contains 17 residues. Per germline, CDR1 DFQATT and CDR2 SNEGSKA (reference sequence). The sequencing input was PBMCs, sequenced either directly or after in vitro stimulation (not recorded which). This sequence originates from a human donor in good health (CMV status not recorded). Some clones in this sample may be carry-over from other donors' samples. V is TRBV20-1 and J is TRBJ2-4, with 7 bases identical to TRBD1. Here the CDR3 DNA reads TGCAGTGCTAGAGATCGGGCCTCGGACAGGGCCAAAAACATTCAGTACTTC. Translating it yields CSARDRASDRAKNIQYF.